Sequencing of this T cell receptor (beta chain) was carried out in a study of post-analysis software for immune sequencing data. Study outcomes and limitations: Higher frequency in patients than in controls was seen for about five TRBV segments, with TRBV5-6, TRBV5-1 and TRBV20-1 among them. Compared against controls, patients with multiple sclerosis displayed significantly lower normalized Chao1 diversity.

About this clonotype: Its antigen is not known. A read error may be the cause here, since a much bigger clone is one base away.

The germline V and J ends were trimmed by 0 bases and 0 bases, with 12 bases remaining between them. This CDR3 contains 16 residues. Germline V gene data show CDR1 as SGDLS and CDR2 as YYNGEE. TCR beta cDNA libraries had unique molecular identifiers. TCRdb analysed the PCR reads with MiXCR anew, one entry per CDR3 protein. This repertoire shows over 250,000 distinct CDR3 sequences, approximately 34% found once; its top ten account for less than 6%. This TCR was sampled from a girl between 5 and 17 years old with multiple sclerosis. The V call is TRBV9, the J call TRBJ1-1, with D perhaps matching TRBD1 (6 bases). Material: blood. Here the CDR3 DNA reads TGTGCCAGCAGCGTAGACGCGGGGACAATGAACACTGAAGCTTTCTTT. Its translation is CASSVDAGTMNTEAFF.